A single sample is the source of the 27 T cell receptor beta chains below, sequenced in a study of CD8+CD57+ T cells in acquired aplastic anemia. The patients chosen for sequencing had shown expansion of CD8+CD57+ cells (detected by flow cytometry). Profiles of TCR beta VDJ and CDR3 were generated from a genomic DNA template. TCRdb itself ran the reads through MiXCR, one entry per CDR3 protein. The table lists over 150,000 distinct CDR3 sequences, 52% of them singletons. Sample: sorted CD4+, CD8+, or CD8+CD57+ T cells (not recorded which) from PBMCs. All receptors come from a human donor with aplastic anemia.

The chain links TRBV6-2 or TRBV6-3 to TRBJ2-7, with D perhaps matching TRBD1 (5 bases). The length of the CDR3 is 16 residues. Germline V gene lookup returns CDR1 MNHEY and CDR2 SVGEGT. V was trimmed by 4 bases and J by 2 bases, leaving 18 bases between them. This chain's CDR3 is CASSSPAPVGPYEQYF. The CDR3 DNA sequence: TGTGCCAGCAGTTCCCCAGCCCCGGTGGGGCCCTACGAGCAGTACTTC.

This clonotype has a single count. The chain links TRBV19 to TRBJ2-3; TRBD2 matches at 14 bases. The CDR3 is made up of 16 amino acids. V trimming: 3 bases; J trimming: 7 bases; junction bases outside the gene matches: 6. CDR1 and CDR2 from the germline V gene are LNHDA and SQIVND (reference sequence). CDR3 amino acids: CASSMGLAGVGNTQYF. CDR3 DNA sequence: TGTGCCAGTAGTATGGGACTAGCGGGAGTCGGAAATACGCAGTATTTT.

This clonotype was detected many times. The chain has TRBV24-1 and TRBJ2-2, with D perhaps matching TRBD1 (6 bases). CDR1 is KGHDR, CDR2 SFDVKD, per germline. The CDR3 is 14 residues long. V lost 8 bases to trimming and J lost 2 bases, with 11 bases between them. The DNA for the CDR3 is TGTGCCACCACCGGGACAAAAAACACCGGGGAGCTGTTTTTT. As protein: CATTGTKNTGELFF.

There are a few counts of this clonotype. The chain combines TRBV24-1 with TRBJ1-5; D remains unclear. The V gene's germline CDR1 is KGHDR and CDR2 SFDVKD. CDR3 size: 14 residues. V lost 4 bases and J lost 3, with 9 bases in between. CDR3 sequence: CATSEGGTNQPQHF. In nucleotides, the CDR3 is TGTGCCACCAGTGAAGGCGGCACCAATCAGCCCCAGCATTTT.

This clonotype was counted ten times or more. The chain joins TRBV14 to TRBJ1-2; no clear D. V lost 2 bases and J 2 bases, leaving 15 bases between the germline ends. The CDR3 is 16 amino acids. In germline, CDR1 is SGHDN, CDR2 FVKESK. The CDR3 nucleotides are TGTGCCAGCAGCCAATTTCGGGGTGGGTCCAACTATGGCTACACCTTC. This encodes CASSQFRGGSNYGYTF. Full variable domain (remainder filled in from reference TRBV14 and TRBJ1-2): EAGVTQFPSHSVIEKGQTVTLRCDPISGHDNLYWYRRVMGKEIKFLLHFVKESKQDESGMPNNRFLAERTGGTYSTLKVQPAELEDSGVYFCASSQFRGGSNYGYTFGSGTRLTVV.

The chain joins TRBV7-3 to TRBJ2-3; 13 bases are a match to TRBD2. The CDR3 length is 15 residues. In germline, CDR1 is SGHTA, CDR2 FQGTGA. Trimming removed 3 bases from V and 6 bases from J; junction bases left unmatched: 3. The CDR3 bases are TGTGCCAGCAGCTTGACTAGCGGGGGGTTGGATACGCAGTATTTT. Translating gives CASSLTSGGLDTQYF.

The V gene is TRBV24-1, the J gene TRBJ2-3, with 9 bases fitting TRBD2. Germline V lookup: CDR1 KGHDR, CDR2 SFDVKD. After removal of 1 base from V and 7 bases from J, the junction contained 8 bases not matched to a gene. The CDR3 is 16 amino acids. CDR3 DNA: TGTGCCACCAGTGATTTTAGCGGGAGCATACAAAATACGCAGTATTTT. This codes for CATSDFSGSIQNTQYF.

This clonotype has at least ten counts. The gene calls are TRBV20-1 and TRBJ2-4; D gene ambiguous. Germline V gene sequence: CDR1 DFQATT, CDR2 SNEGSKA (reference sequence). V was cut by 0 bases and J by 10 bases, with 16 bases left in between. There are 14 residues in the CDR3. The CDR3 coding sequence is TGCAGTGCTAGAGATCCTAGTATTGATTGGATTCAGTACTTC. It codes for CSARDPSIDWIQYF.

The table lists this clonotype with many counts. Written as DNA, the CDR3 is TGCGCCAGCAGCCATCCGGGTTTCGGGGAATCCGGGGAGCTGTTTTTT. It is translated as CASSHPGFGESGELFF. The rearrangement uses TRBV4-1 and TRBJ2-2, with a weak D call TRBD2 (5 bases). V was cut by 3 bases and J by 6 bases, with 17 bases left in between. CDR3 size: 16 residues. Germline V CDR1 and CDR2: MGHRA, YSYEKL.

This clonotype appeared a few times. The genes are TRBV24-1 and TRBJ1-6, with D possibly being TRBD1 (5 bases). CDR1 and CDR2 from the germline V gene are KGHDR and SFDVKD. Trimming stripped 4 bases from V and 12 bases from J, with 9 bases between. CDR3 size: 12 residues. As DNA, the CDR3 is TGTGCCACCAGTGACCCCGGGGGACCCCTCCACTTT. It is translated as CATSDPGGPLHF.

The chain joins TRBV29-1 to TRBJ2-1; 10 nucleotides align to TRBD2. Germline CDR1 and CDR2: SQVTM and ANQGSEA. Trimming took 3 bases from V and 8 from J; bases not matched to a gene: 10. There are 15 residues in the CDR3. CDR3 DNA sequence: TGCAGCGTTGACGTAGCGGGGGGCCCCATCGATGAGCAGTTCTTC. Translated: CSVDVAGGPIDEQFF.

V and J are TRBV20-1 and TRBJ1-1, with D possibly TRBD1 on 6 matching bases. Germline assignment: CDR1 DFQATT and CDR2 SNEGSKA (reference sequence). The CDR3 spans 11 residues. The CDR3 region has the DNA TGCAGGGATAACAGGGACACTGAAGCTTTCTTT. Its protein is CRDNRDTEAFF.

There are many counts of this clonotype. V usage is TRBV20-1 and J usage is TRBJ1-2; D is ambiguous. The CDR3 is 14 residues long. The V end lost 1 base, the J end lost 0 bases, and 9 bases lay between the germline ends. The V gene's germline CDR1 is DFQATT and CDR2 SNEGSKA (reference sequence). This chain's CDR3 is CSARGPGSNYGYTF. The CDR3 nucleotides read TGCAGTGCTAGAGGGCCGGGCTCTAACTATGGCTACACCTTC.

Turning to this clonotype: One end of the junction fails to match germline, which may point to a read error. This sequence joins TRBV11-3 and TRBJ2-7; D is possibly TRBD1 or TRBD2 (5 bases each). This CDR3 is built from 15 residues. CDR1 and CDR2 from the germline V gene are SGHNT and YENEEA. The CDR3 reads CASSLIGGEAHEQYF. CDR3 bases: TGTGCCAGCAGCTTAATTGGGGGAGAAGCCCACGAGCAATACTTC.

At least ten counts were recorded for this clonotype. The chain recombines TRBV19 with TRBJ1-2; unclear D gene. CDR1 is LNHDA, CDR2 SQIVND, per germline (reference sequence). V lost 1 base and J lost 0, with 3 bases in between. The CDR3 contains 13 residues. The CDR3 nucleotides read TGTGCCAGTAGTATAGTCCCTAACTATGGCTACACCTTC. Translating it yields CASSIVPNYGYTF.

The chain recombines TRBV10-3 with TRBJ2-7, with no clear D. Germline V CDR1 and CDR2: ENHRY, SYGVKD. Trimming shortened V by 0 bases and J by 1 base, and 7 bases separated the two germline ends. CDR3 size: 14 residues. CDR3 sequence reads: CAISESSQSYEQYV. CDR3 DNA sequence: TGTGCCATCAGTGAGTCGAGTCAGTCCTACGAGCAGTACGTC.

This clonotype has a count of ten or more. The chain employs TRBV6-1 and TRBJ2-7; 11 bases are shared with TRBD1. This CDR3 is built from 15 residues. The V gene's germline CDR1 is MNHNS and CDR2 SASEGT. With V trimmed by 8 bases and J by 3 bases, 9 bases remained unmatched. Here the CDR3 DNA reads TGTGCCAGCGCGCCGCAAGGGACAGGGGGCTACGAGCAGTACTTC. It specifies CASAPQGTGGYEQYF.

V is TRBV19 and J is TRBJ1-1; TRBD1 matches 7 bases. Looked up from germline, CDR1 is LNHDA and CDR2 is SQIVND (reference sequence). V lost 4 bases, J lost 2 bases, and 4 bases stayed unmatched. The CDR3 has 14 residues. The CDR3 reads CASSTDRLNTEAFF. The CDR3 nucleotides read TGTGCCAGTAGTACGGACAGGTTAAACACTGAAGCTTTCTTT.

The genes are TRBV5-1 and TRBJ2-3; 7 positions match TRBD2. The CDR3 length is 14 residues. The V gene's germline CDR1 is SGHRS and CDR2 YFSETQ. Trimming at V came to 2 bases and at J to 2 bases, leaving 2 bases not matched to a gene. The CDR3 is CASSLGLVTDTQYF. The CDR3 DNA is TGCGCCAGCAGCTTAGGACTAGTCACAGATACGCAGTATTTT.

The J gene is TRBJ1-5, the V gene TRBV10-1; D is unclear. Trimming took off 0 bases at V and 1 base at J, with 7 bases between the two ends. CDR1 and CDR2 from the germline V gene are WNHNN and SYGVQD (reference sequence). This CDR3 comprises 15 residues. The CDR3: CASSESSQSNQPQHF. CDR3 in DNA: TGCGCCAGCAGTGAGTCATCACAGAGCAATCAGCCCCAGCATTTT.

This clonotype was counted a few times. The chain joins TRBV20-1 to TRBJ2-1; a weak D match, TRBD2 (5 bases). In germline, CDR1 is DFQATT, CDR2 SNEGSKA (reference sequence). CDR3 length: 9 amino acids. V was trimmed by 6 bases and J by 9 bases, leaving 6 bases between them. CDR3 residues: CSAGVEQFF. DNA for the CDR3: TGCAGTGCCGGGGTTGAGCAGTTCTTC.

Only one count was recorded for this clonotype. The chain joins TRBV20-1 to TRBJ2-7, with TRBD1 matching over 12 bases. The CDR3 extends over 14 amino acids. J gave up 4 bases and V 3 bases, and 4 bases lay outside the gene matches. CDR1 is DFQATT, CDR2 SNEGSKA, per germline (reference sequence). This chain's CDR3 is CSASGTGGRYEQYF. In nucleotides, the CDR3 is TGCAGTGCTAGTGGGACAGGGGGCCGGTACGAGCAGTACTTC.

As concerns this clonotype: This may be a read error, as it is one base from a much larger clone. The chain has TRBV6-1 and TRBJ1-2; D might be TRBD1 (5 bases). V was shortened by 7 bases and J by 6 bases, with 18 bases between the two germline ends. The germline V gene encodes CDR1 MNHNS and CDR2 SASEGT. This CDR3 contains 14 residues. The CDR3 spells CASNSGRALNGYTF. CDR3 sequence (DNA): TGTGCCAGCAACTCAGGGAGGGCTTTGAATGGCTACACCTTC.

The gene calls are TRBV5-5 and TRBJ2-5; 10 nucleotides align to TRBD2. This CDR3 has 17 amino acids. The germline CDR1 and CDR2 sequences are SGHKS and YYEKEE (reference sequence). With V trimmed by 0 bases and J by 4 bases, 9 bases remained unmatched. The DNA for the CDR3 is TGTGCCAGCAGCTTGGGGGCTAGCGGGGGTGTCGGAGAGACCCAGTACTTC. Translating gives CASSLGASGGVGETQYF.

This clonotype has a count of ten or more. The rearrangement joins TRBV6-6 to TRBJ1-1, with D possibly matching TRBD1 (5 bases). The V gene lost 1 base and the J gene lost 7 bases, with 7 bases spanning the gap. CDR3 size: 12 residues. CDR1 is MNHNY, CDR2 SVGAGI, per germline (reference sequence). CDR3 region: CASSYFRDEAFF. DNA of the CDR3: TGTGCCAGCAGTTACTTCAGGGATGAAGCTTTCTTT.

Only a few counts were recorded for this clonotype. The rearrangement links TRBV4-2 to TRBJ2-7; the match to TRBD1 covers 7 bases. The germline gives CDR1 LGHNA, CDR2 YNFKEQ. With 1 base clipped from V and 6 bases from J, the junction kept 12 bases outside the gene matches. This CDR3 has 16 amino acids. The DNA of the CDR3 is TGTGCCAGCAGCCAAGCTGCGGACAGGCCAACCTGCGAGCAGTACTTC. Its translation is CASSQAADRPTCEQYF.

At least ten counts were recorded for this clonotype. The chain links TRBV7-3 to TRBJ2-3, with 7 bases that match TRBD1. Trimming cost V 4 bases and J 11 bases; bases outside gene matches: 12. Germline V CDR1 and CDR2: SGHTA, FQGTGA. The CDR3 covers 14 residues. The CDR3 spells CASSSGTDLDGQYF. In DNA, the CDR3 is TGTGCCAGCAGCTCCGGGACAGACCTTGATGGGCAGTATTTT.